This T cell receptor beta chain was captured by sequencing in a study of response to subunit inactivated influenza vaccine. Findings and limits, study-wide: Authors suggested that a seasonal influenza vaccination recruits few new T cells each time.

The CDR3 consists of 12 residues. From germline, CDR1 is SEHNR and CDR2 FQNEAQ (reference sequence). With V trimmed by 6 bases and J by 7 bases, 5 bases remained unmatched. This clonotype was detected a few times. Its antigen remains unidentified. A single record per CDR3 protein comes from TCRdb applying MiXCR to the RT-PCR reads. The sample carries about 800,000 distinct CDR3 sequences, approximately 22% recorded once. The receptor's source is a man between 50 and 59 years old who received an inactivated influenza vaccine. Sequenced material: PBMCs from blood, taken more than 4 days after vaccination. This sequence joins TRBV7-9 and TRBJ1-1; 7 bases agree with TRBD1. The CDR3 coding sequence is TGTGCCAGCAGTCACAGGGGTCTTGAAGCTTTCTTT. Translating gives CASSHRGLEAFF.